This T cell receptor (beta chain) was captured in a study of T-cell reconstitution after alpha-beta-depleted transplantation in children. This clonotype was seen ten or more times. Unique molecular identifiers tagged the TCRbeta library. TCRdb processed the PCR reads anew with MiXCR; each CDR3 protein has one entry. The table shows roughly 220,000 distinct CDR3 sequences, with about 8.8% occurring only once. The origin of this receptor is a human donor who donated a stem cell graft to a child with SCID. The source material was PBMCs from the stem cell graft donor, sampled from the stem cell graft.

Here the CDR3 DNA reads TGCGCCAGCAGCCCGGCCGGGACAGGGCATGAAAAACTGTTTTTT. It codes for CASSPAGTGHEKLFF. This sequence joins TRBV5-1 and TRBJ1-4, with 9 bases that match TRBD1. Germline assignment: CDR1 SGHRS and CDR2 YFSETQ. Trimming cost V 4 bases and J 6 bases; bases outside gene matches: 7. The CDR3 contains 15 residues.